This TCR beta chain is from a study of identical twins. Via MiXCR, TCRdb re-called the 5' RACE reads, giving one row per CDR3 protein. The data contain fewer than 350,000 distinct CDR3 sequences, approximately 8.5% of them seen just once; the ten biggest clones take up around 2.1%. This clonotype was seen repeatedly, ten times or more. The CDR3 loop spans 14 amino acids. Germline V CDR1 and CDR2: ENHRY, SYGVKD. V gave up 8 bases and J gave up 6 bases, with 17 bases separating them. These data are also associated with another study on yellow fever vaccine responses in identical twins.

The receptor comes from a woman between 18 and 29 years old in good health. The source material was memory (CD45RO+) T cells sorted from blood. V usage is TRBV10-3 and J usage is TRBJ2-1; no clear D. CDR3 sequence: CAIGRNVGVNEQFF. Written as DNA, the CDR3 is TGTGCCATCGGTAGGAATGTAGGAGTCAATGAGCAGTTCTTC.